A single sample gave rise to the 21 T cell receptor beta chains below, sequenced in a study of chemoradiotherapy in HPV16-positive cancers. Libraries were prepared by immunoSEQ multiplex PCR; TCRdb keeps only in-frame clonotypes and omits some of them. The top ten hold 4.5% of the sample, which has some 22,000 clones, about 90% seen once. Specimen: blood, collected from a patient who underwent chemoradiotherapy. The receptors here all came from a human donor with HPV-associated anogenital cancer.

This chain joins TRBV7-2 and TRBJ2-1, with D perhaps TRBD2 (7 bases). The CDR3 has 17 residues. The ends were cut back, 8 bases at V and 8 bases at J, with 28 bases in the middle. Germline CDR1 reads SGHTA; CDR2 reads FQGNSA. This CDR3 is CASGTPLRGGVLDEQFF. In DNA, the CDR3 is TGTGCCAGCGGCACCCCTTTACGCGGGGGCGTTTTAGATGAGCAGTTCTTC.

The chain combines TRBV7-2 with TRBJ2-6; D is uncertain. CDR1 and CDR2 (germline): SGHTA, FQGNSA. The V end lost 5 bases, the J end lost 0 bases, and 14 bases lay between the germline ends. This CDR3 region has 17 residues. The CDR3 reads CASSPTIQSSGANVLTF. DNA of the CDR3: TGTGCCAGCAGCCCTACCATACAGAGCTCTGGGGCCAACGTCCTGACTTTC. The entire variable domain, with the rest obtained from reference TRBV7-2 and TRBJ2-6, is as follows: GAGVSQSPSNKVTEKGKDVELRCDPISGHTALYWYRQSLGQGLEFLIYFQGNSAPDKSGLPSDRFSAERTGGSVSTLTIQRTQQEDSAVYLCASSPTIQSSGANVLTFGAGSRLTVL.

With regard to this clone: At one boundary the junction diverges from the germline segment, which might be a read error. The chain uses TRBV7-7 and TRBJ2-5, with TRBD1 matching over 8 bases. CDR1 and CDR2 (germline): SSHAT, FNYEAQ (reference sequence). The CDR3 is 17 residues long. CDR3 sequence reads: CASSLDSGGLLQETQYF. CDR3 coding DNA: TGTGCTAGCAGCTTAGACTCAGGGGGCCTGCTTCAAGAGACCCAGTACTTC.

This clone was counted a few times. This chain links TRBV6-1 with TRBJ1-4; D is unclear. The CDR3 consists of 15 residues. Germline CDR1 reads MNHNS; CDR2 reads SASEGT. V gave up 5 bases and J gave up 0 bases, with 10 bases separating them. The CDR3 sequence: CASSRLFATNEKLFF. The CDR3 nucleotides read TGTGCCAGCAGTCGCCTATTTGCAACTAATGAAAAACTGTTTTTT.

The chain recombines TRBV30 with TRBJ1-4; TRBD1 aligns across 7 bases. Trimming took 4 bases from V and 3 from J; bases not matched to a gene: 5. The CDR3 is made up of 14 amino acids. CDR1 GTSNPN and CDR2 SVGIG come from the germline V gene (reference sequence). The CDR3 region has the DNA TGTGCCTGGACCCGCGGGACAGCTAATGAAAAACTGTTTTTT. This translates into CAWTRGTANEKLFF.

V and J are TRBV7-8 and TRBJ1-5; D remains unclear. V was cut by 5 bases and J by 4 bases, with 15 bases left in between. The CDR3 runs to 15 residues. Germline assignment: CDR1 SGHVS and CDR2 FQNEAQ. This chain's CDR3 is CASSEYREINQPQHF. The CDR3 nucleotides are TGTGCCAGCAGCGAATACCGGGAGATTAATCAGCCCCAGCATTTT. Together with reference TRBV7-8 and TRBJ1-5, the CDR3 gives the full variable domain: GAGVSQSPRYKVAKRGQDVALRCDPISGHVSLFWYQQALGQGPEFLTYFQNEAQLDKSGLPSDRFFAERPEGSVSTLKIQRTQQEDSAVYLCASSEYREINQPQHFGDGTRLSIL.

The chain is built from TRBV11-2 and TRBJ2-5, with D possibly called TRBD1 or TRBD2 (5 bases each). CDR3 length equals 16 residues. Per the germline V gene, CDR1 is SGHAT and CDR2 is FQNNGV. The V end was cut by 2 bases, the J end by 4 bases, with 17 bases between. The CDR3 protein is CASSLLGTGLGETQYF. CDR3 coding DNA: TGTGCCAGCAGCTTATTGGGGACCGGATTAGGAGAGACCCAGTACTTC.

The CDR3 is CASSVAPPGLAGYNEQFF. CDR3 DNA: TGTGCCAGCAGCGTCGCACCCCCAGGACTAGCGGGCTACAATGAGCAGTTCTTC. The chain has TRBV9 and TRBJ2-1, with 11 bases aligning to TRBD2. This CDR3 region has 18 residues. The germline V gene encodes CDR1 SGDLS and CDR2 YYNGEE. V was clipped by 2 bases and J by 3 bases; unmatched bases: 10.

The gene calls are TRBV30 and TRBJ1-4, with D possibly TRBD1 on 5 matching bases. The CDR3 spans 15 residues. Germline V gene sequence: CDR1 GTSNPN, CDR2 SVGIG (reference sequence). Trimming removed 5 bases from V and 8 bases from J, with 21 bases in between. CDR3: CAWFIPGPLSEKLFF. The CDR3 nucleotides are TGTGCCTGGTTTATTCCGGGACCCCTGAGCGAAAAACTGTTTTTT.

The rearrangement uses TRBV19 and TRBJ2-3, with TRBD2 as a possible D gene (8 bases). The length of the CDR3 is 17 residues. Germline V gives CDR1 LNHDA, CDR2 SQIVND (reference sequence). Trimming removed 5 bases at V and 3 bases at J, with 21 bases between. The CDR3 coding sequence is TGTGCCAGTAGTCTCCCCGGGAGGGGGCGAGGGACAGATACGCAGTATTTT. Protein product: CASSLPGRGRGTDTQYF.

CDR3 in amino acids: CASSPEGGSGNTIYF. In nucleotides, the CDR3 is TGTGCCAGCAGCCCCGAGGGAGGGAGTGGAAACACCATATATTTT. The chain couples TRBV5-5 to TRBJ1-3; D remains unclear. CDR1 and CDR2 from the germline V gene are SGHKS and YYEKEE (reference sequence). V was trimmed by 4 bases and J by 3 bases, leaving 14 bases between them. This CDR3 region has 15 residues.

The V and J genes are TRBV5-4 and TRBJ2-5, with 13 bases that match TRBD2. Germline lookup yields CDR1 SGHNT and CDR2 YYREEE (reference sequence). The V gene end was trimmed by 4 bases and the J gene end by 5 bases; junction bases not matched to a gene: 11. The CDR3 contains 17 residues. The CDR3 reads CASSPGTSGTSGETQYF. CDR3 sequence (DNA): TGTGCCAGCAGCCCCGGGACTAGCGGGACCTCAGGGGAGACCCAGTACTTC.

V is TRBV19 and J is TRBJ1-4, with D possibly TRBD1 on 6 matching bases. V lost 4 bases and J 2 bases, leaving 8 bases between the germline ends. Germline V gives CDR1 LNHDA, CDR2 SQIVND (reference sequence). The CDR3 consists of 14 residues. In nucleotides, the CDR3 is TGTGCCAGTAGTAGCGACAGGACTAATGAAAAACTGTTTTTT. This codes for CASSSDRTNEKLFF.

The V gene is TRBV27, the J gene TRBJ2-5; unclear D gene. CDR1 MNHEY and CDR2 SMNVEV come from the germline V gene (reference sequence). With 4 bases removed from V and 4 bases from J, the gap between germline ends came to 10 bases. This CDR3 has 13 residues. The CDR3 nucleotides are TGTGCCAGCAGTTCGGACGTCGGAGAGACCCAGTACTTC. This gives the protein CASSSDVGETQYF.

The rearrangement uses TRBV5-1 and TRBJ1-3; 7 nucleotides line up with TRBD1. There are 15 residues in the CDR3. With 0 bases clipped from V and 2 bases from J, the junction kept 2 bases outside the gene matches. Germline V gene sequence: CDR1 SGHRS, CDR2 YFSETQ. The CDR3 sequence: CASSLGQGTGNTIYF. CDR3 DNA: TGCGCCAGCAGCTTGGGACAGGGAACTGGAAACACCATATATTTT.

The V call is TRBV27, the J call TRBJ2-7, with D perhaps TRBD2 (7 bases). V lost 2 bases to trimming and J lost 5 bases, with 19 bases between them. The CDR3 is made up of 16 amino acids. CDR1 is MNHEY and CDR2 is SMNVEV in the germline V gene (reference sequence). Written as DNA, the CDR3 is TGTGCCAGCAGTTTAACGGTCACAGGGAGGGCGGACGAGCAGTACTTC. It is translated as CASSLTVTGRADEQYF.

This sequence joins TRBV19 and TRBJ1-5; tentatively, D is TRBD1 (5 bases). The CDR3 length is 15 residues. Trimming left V 3 bases short and J 2 bases short, with 11 bases between. Germline CDR1 reads LNHDA; CDR2 reads SQIVND (reference sequence). The chain's CDR3 is CASSIMQGGNQPQHF. In nucleotides, the CDR3 is TGTGCCAGTAGTATTATGCAGGGCGGCAATCAGCCCCAGCATTTT. Using reference TRBV19 and TRBJ1-5 for the parts outside the CDR3, the full variable domain is DGGITQSPKYLFRKEGQNVTLSCEQNLNHDAMYWYRQDPGQGLRLIYYSQIVNDFQKGDIAEGYSVSREKKESFPLTVTSAQKNPTAFYLCASSIMQGGNQPQHFGDGTRLSIL.

The chain recombines TRBV30 with TRBJ1-1; D ambiguous. Germline assignment: CDR1 GTSNPN and CDR2 SVGIG (reference sequence). V lost 2 bases, J lost 0 bases, and 13 bases lay in between. This CDR3 is 15 amino acids long. In nucleotides, the CDR3 is TGTGCCTGGAGTTTTGTTAGGCACCTGAACACTGAAGCTTTCTTT. Amino acids: CAWSFVRHLNTEAFF.

V usage is TRBV7-2 and J usage is TRBJ2-1; 7 bases match TRBD2. The CDR3 extends over 14 amino acids. With V trimmed by 0 bases and J by 4 bases, 0 bases remained unmatched. The germline V gene has CDR1 SGHTA and CDR2 FQGNSA. CDR3 in amino acids: CASSLAGGYNEQFF. The CDR3 DNA reads as TGTGCCAGCAGCTTAGCGGGAGGGTACAATGAGCAGTTCTTC.

This chain connects TRBV4-1 to TRBJ2-3; perhaps TRBD1 as D (6 bases). This CDR3 region has 15 residues. V was clipped by 6 bases and J by 2 bases, with 15 bases between them. Germline CDR1 reads MGHRA; CDR2 reads YSYEKL. The CDR3 here is CASSPDRSNTDTQYF. The CDR3 nucleotides are TGCGCCAGCAGTCCCGACAGGAGCAACACAGATACGCAGTATTTT.

This clone has a handful of counts. This chain connects TRBV11-2 to TRBJ2-5; D uncertain. Trimming cost V 0 bases and J 3 bases, with 11 bases left between them. The germline V gene has CDR1 SGHAT and CDR2 FQNNGV. The CDR3 spans 15 residues. CDR3 coding DNA: TGTGCCAGCAGCTTAGATGGGCCAGTAGAAGAGACCCAGTACTTC. Translated: CASSLDGPVEETQYF.